This section outlines one T cell receptor (beta chain) sequence together with its context. The conserved phenylalanine or tryptophan normally closing the CDR3 is absent here, so this likely arose from a read error. RNA transcripts yielded amplified TCR beta CDR3 regions. An initial round of RT-PCR targeting the TCR CDR3 relied on the HTBI primer set. Using its own MiXCR run on the multiplex PCR reads, TCRdb lists one record per CDR3 protein. The table has over 500,000 distinct CDR3 sequences, approximately 14% seen once. In patients aged 18 to 65, hyperthyroidism was newly diagnosed, with duration under 2 months. Diagnoses were made from clinical symptoms, serum measures (thyroxine and TRAb), thyroid ultrasound and orbital computed tomography. This record comes from a study of T cells in Graves' hyperthyroidism and ophthalmopathy. This clonotype originated in a woman in her forties with Graves' hyperthyroidism. The sequenced material came from blood.

In nucleotides, the CDR3 is TGTGCCAGCAGTTTCCAACAGGCCACCGGGGAGCTGTTTCTT. Its translation: CASSFQQATGELFL. V and J are TRBV27 and TRBJ2-2; possible D gene TRBD1, 5 bases. Germline V lookup: CDR1 MNHEY, CDR2 SMNVEV (reference sequence). The CDR3 sequence is 14 residues long. Trimming stripped 3 bases from V and 4 bases from J, with 9 bases between.